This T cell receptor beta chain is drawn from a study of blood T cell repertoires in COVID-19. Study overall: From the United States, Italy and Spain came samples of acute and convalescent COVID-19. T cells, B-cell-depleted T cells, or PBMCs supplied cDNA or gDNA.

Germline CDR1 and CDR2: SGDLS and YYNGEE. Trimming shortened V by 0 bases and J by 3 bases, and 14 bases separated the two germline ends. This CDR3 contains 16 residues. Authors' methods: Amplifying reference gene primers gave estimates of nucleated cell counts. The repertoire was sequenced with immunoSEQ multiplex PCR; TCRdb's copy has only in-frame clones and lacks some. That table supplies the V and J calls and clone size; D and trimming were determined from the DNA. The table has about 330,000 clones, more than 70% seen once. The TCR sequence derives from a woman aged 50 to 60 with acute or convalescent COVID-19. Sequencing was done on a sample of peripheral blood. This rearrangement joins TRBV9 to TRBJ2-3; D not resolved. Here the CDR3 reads CASSVATLGGTDTQYF. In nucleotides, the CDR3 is TGTGCCAGCAGCGTAGCTACCCTAGGCGGAACAGATACGCAGTATTTT.